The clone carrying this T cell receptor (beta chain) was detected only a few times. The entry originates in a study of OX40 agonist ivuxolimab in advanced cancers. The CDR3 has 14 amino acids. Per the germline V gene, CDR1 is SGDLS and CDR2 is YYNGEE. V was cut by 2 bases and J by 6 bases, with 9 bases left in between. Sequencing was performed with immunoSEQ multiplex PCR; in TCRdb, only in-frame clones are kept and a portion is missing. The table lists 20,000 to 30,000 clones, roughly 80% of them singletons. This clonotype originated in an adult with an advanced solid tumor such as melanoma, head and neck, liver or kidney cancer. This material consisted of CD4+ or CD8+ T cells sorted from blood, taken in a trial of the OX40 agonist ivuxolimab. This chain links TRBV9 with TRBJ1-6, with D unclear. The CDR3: CASSVDTFNSPLHF. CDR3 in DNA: TGTGCCAGCAGCGTCGACACCTTTAATTCACCCCTCCACTTT.